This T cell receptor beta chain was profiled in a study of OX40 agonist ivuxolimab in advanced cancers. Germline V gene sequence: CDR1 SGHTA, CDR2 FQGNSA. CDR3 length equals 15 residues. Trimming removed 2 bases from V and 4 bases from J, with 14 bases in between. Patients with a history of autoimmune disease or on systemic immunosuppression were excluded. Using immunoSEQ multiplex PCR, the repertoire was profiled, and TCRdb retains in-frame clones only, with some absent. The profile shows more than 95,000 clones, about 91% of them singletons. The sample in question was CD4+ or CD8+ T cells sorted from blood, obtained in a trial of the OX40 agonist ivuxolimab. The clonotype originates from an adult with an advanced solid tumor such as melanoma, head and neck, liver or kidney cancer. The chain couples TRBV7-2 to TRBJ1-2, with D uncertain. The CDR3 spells CASSLSTGPGYGYTF. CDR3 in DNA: TGTGCCAGCAGCTTATCCACCGGACCGGGCTATGGCTACACCTTC.